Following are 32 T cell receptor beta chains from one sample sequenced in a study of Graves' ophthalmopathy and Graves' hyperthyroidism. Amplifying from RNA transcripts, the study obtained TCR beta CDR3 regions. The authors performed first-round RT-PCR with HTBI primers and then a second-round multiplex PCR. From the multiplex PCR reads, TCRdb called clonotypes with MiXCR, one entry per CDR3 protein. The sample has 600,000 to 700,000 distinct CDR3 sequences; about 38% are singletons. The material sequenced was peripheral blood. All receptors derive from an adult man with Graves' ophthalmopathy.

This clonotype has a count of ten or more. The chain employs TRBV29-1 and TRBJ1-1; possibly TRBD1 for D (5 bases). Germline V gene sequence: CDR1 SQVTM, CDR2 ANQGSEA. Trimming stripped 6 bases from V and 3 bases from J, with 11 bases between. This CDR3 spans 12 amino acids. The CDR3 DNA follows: TGCAGCGTACGGGGGAGGTACACTGAAGCTTTCTTT. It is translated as CSVRGRYTEAFF.

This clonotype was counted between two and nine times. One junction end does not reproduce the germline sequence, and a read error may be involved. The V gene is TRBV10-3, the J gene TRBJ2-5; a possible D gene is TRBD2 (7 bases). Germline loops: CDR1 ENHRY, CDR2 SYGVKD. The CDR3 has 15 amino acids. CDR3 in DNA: TGTGCCAGCAGTCGAGTAGGGGGGGCCGGTGAGACCCAGTACTTC. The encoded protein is CASSRVGGAGETQYF.

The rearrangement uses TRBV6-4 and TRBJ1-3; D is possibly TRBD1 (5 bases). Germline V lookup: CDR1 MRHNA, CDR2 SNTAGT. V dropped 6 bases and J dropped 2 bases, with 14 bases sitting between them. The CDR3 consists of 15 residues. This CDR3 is CASRIQGRTGNTIYF. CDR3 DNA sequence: TGTGCCAGCAGGATTCAGGGTCGCACTGGAAACACCATATATTTT.

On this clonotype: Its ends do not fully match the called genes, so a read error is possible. CDR3 nucleotides: TGTGCCAGCAGAACAGGGGACACTGAAGCTCTCTTT. Amino acids: CASRTGDTEALF. The chain couples TRBV6-2 or TRBV6-3 to TRBJ1-1; 7 positions agree with TRBD1. The CDR3 totals 12 residues. CDR1 MNHEY and CDR2 SVGEGT come from the germline V gene.

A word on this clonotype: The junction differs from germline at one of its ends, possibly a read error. The CDR3 is CAFSESWTGRNTEAFF. The CDR3 DNA follows: TGTGCCTTCAGTGAGTCTTGGACAGGGAGGAACACTGAAGCTTTCTTT. This chain links TRBV10-3 with TRBJ1-1; 8 positions match TRBD1. The CDR3 totals 16 residues. Germline CDR1 and CDR2: ENHRY and SYGVKD.

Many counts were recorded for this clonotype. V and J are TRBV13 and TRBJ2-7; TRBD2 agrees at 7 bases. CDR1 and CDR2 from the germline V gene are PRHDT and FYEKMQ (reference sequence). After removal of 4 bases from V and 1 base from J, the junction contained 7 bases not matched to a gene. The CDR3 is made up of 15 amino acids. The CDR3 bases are TGTGCCAGCAGCTCGGGGACGGGGGGTTCCTACGAGCAGTACTTC. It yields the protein CASSSGTGGSYEQYF.

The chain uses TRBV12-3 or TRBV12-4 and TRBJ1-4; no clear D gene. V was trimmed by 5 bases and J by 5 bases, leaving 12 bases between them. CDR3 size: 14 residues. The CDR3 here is CASSKQSPNEKLFF. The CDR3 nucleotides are TGTGCCAGCAGTAAACAGTCTCCAAATGAAAAACTGTTTTTT.

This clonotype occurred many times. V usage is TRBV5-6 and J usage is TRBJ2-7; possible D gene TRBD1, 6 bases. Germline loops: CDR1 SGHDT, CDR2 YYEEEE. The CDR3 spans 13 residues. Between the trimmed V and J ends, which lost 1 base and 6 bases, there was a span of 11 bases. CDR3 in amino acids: CASSLTGFPEQYF. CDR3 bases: TGTGCCAGCAGCTTGACAGGGTTCCCCGAGCAGTACTTC.

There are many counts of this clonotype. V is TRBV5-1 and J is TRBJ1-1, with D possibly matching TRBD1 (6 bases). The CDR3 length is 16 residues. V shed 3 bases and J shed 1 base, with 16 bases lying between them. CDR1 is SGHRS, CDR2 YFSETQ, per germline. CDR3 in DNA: TGCGCCAGCAGCTCCTCGGGGGGGCTGTGGAACACTGAAGCTTTCTTT. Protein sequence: CASSSSGGLWNTEAFF.

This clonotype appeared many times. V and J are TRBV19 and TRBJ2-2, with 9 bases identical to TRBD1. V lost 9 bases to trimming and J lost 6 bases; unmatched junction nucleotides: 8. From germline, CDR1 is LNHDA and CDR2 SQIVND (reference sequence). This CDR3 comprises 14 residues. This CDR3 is CASGPGTGPGELFF. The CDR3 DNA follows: TGTGCCAGCGGACCCGGGACAGGGCCCGGGGAGCTGTTTTTT.

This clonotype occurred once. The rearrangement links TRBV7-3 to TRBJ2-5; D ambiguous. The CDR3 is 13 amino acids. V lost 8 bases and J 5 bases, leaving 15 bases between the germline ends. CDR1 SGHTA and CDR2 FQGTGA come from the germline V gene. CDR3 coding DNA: TGTGCCAGCTCACCATGGACGGCTGAGACCCAGTACTTC. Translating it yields CASSPWTAETQYF.

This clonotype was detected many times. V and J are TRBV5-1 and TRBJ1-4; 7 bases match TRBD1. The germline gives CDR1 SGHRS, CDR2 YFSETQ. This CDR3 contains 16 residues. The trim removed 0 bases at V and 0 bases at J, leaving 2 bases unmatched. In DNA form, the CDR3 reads TGCGCCAGCAGCTTGGACAGGGGCGCAACTAATGAAAAACTGTTTTTT. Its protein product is CASSLDRGATNEKLFF.

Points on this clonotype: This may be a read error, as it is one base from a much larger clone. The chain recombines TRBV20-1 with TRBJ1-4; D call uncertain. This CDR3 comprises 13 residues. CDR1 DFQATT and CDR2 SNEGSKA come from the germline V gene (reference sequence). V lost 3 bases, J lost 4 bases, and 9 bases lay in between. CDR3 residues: CSASGFDNEKLFF. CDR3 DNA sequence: TGCAGTGCTAGTGGGTTCGATAATGAAAAACTGTTTTTT.

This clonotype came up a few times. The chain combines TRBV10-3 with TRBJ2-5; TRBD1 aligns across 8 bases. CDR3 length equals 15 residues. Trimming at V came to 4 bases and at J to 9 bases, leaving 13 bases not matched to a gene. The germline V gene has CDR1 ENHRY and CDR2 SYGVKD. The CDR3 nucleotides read TGTGCCATCAGTGGGACAGGGTCCCGGGATCAGCCCCAGTACTTC. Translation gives CAISGTGSRDQPQYF.

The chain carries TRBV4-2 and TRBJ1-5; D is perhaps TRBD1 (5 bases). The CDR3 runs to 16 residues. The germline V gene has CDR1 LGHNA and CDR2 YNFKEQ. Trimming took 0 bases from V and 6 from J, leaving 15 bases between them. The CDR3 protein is CASSQESQGRGQPQHF. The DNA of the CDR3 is TGTGCCAGCAGCCAAGAATCGCAGGGCCGGGGTCAGCCCCAGCATTTT.

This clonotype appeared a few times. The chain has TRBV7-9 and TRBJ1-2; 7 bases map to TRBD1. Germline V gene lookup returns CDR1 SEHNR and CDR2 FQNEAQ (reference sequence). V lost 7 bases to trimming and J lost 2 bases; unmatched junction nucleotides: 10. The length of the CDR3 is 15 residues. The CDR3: CASNRRDSVNYGYTF. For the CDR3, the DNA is TGTGCCAGCAACCGACGGGACAGCGTAAACTATGGCTACACCTTC.

The CDR3: CATSREGGGRETQYF. The CDR3 nucleotides read TGTGCCACCAGCAGAGAAGGCGGGGGGCGGGAGACCCAGTACTTC. The rearrangement joins TRBV15 to TRBJ2-5, with TRBD2 matching 8 bases. The CDR3 has 15 amino acids. Germline CDR1 LNHNV, CDR2 YYDKDF (reference sequence). V lost 0 bases, J lost 5 bases, and 5 bases stayed unmatched.

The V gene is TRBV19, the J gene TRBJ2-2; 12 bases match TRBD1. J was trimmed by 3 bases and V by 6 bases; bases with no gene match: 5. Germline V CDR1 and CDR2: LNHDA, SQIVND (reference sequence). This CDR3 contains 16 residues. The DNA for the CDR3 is TGTGCCAGTAGGGGACAGGGGGCTCTTTACACCGGGGAGCTGTTTTTT. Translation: CASRGQGALYTGELFF.

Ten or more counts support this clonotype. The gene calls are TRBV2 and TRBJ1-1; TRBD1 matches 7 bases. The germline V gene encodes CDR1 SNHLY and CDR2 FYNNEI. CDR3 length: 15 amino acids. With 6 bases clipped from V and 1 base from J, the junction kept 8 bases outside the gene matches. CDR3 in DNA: TGTGCCAGCAGCCCGAGGACAGGCCGGAACACTGAAGCTTTCTTT. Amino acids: CASSPRTGRNTEAFF.

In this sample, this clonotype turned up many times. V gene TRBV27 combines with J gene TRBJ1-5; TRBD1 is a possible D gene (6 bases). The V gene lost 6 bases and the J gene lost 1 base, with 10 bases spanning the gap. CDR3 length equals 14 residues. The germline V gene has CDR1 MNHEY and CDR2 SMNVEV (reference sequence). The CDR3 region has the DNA TGTGCCAGCAGCTCGAGGGGGAGCAATCAGCCCCAGCATTTT. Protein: CASSSRGSNQPQHF.

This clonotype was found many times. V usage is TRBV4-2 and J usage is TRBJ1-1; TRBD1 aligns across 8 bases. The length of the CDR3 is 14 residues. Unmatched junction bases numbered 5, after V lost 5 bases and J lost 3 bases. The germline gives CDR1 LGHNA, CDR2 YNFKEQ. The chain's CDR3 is CASSATGGYTEAFF. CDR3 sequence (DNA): TGTGCCAGCAGCGCCACAGGGGGGTACACTGAAGCTTTCTTT.

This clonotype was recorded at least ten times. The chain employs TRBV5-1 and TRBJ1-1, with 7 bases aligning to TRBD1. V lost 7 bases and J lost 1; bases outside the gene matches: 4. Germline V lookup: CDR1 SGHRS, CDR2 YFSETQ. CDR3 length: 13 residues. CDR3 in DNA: TGCGCCAGCTGGACAGGTTCGAACACTGAAGCTTTCTTT. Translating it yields CASWTGSNTEAFF.

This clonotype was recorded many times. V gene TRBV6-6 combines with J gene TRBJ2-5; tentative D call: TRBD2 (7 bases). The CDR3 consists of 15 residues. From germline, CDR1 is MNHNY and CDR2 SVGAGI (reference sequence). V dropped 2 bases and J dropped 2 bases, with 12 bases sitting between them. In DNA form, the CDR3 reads TGTGCCAGCAGTTACGGCGGGGGCCGACAAGAGACCCAGTACTTC. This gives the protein CASSYGGGRQETQYF.

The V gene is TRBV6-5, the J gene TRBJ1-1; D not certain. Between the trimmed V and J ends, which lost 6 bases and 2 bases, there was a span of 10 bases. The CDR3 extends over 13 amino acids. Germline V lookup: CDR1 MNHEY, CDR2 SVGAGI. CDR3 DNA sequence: TGTGCCAGCAGGAGGTTTTTTAACACTGAAGCTTTCTTT. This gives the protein CASRRFFNTEAFF.

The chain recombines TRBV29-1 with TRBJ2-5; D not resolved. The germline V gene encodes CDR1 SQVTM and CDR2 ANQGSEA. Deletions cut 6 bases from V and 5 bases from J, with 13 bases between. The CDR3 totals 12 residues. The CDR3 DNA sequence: TGCAGCGTACGGTGGGGTTTGGAGACCCAGTACTTC. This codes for CSVRWGLETQYF.

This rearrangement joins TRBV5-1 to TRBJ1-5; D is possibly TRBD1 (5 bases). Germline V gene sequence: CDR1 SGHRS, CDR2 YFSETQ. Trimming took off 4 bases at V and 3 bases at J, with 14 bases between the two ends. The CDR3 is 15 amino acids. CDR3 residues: CASSQDPDNNQPQHF. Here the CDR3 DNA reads TGCGCCAGCAGCCAAGATCCGGACAACAATCAGCCCCAGCATTTT.

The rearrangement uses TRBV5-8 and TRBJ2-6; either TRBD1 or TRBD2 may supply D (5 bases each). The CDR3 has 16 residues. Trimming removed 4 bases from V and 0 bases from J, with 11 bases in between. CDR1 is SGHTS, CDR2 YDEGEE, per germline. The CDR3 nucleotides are TGTGCCAGCAGCACGGGACGGAACTCTGGGGCCAACGTCCTGACTTTC. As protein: CASSTGRNSGANVLTF.

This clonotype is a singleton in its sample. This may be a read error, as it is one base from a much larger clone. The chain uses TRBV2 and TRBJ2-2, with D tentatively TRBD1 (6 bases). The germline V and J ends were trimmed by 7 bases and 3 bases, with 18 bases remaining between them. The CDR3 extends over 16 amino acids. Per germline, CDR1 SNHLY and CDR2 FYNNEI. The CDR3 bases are TGTGCCAGCACCCCCCTTAGGGCAGGGGACACCGGGGAGCTGTTTTTT. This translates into CASTPLRAGDTGELFF.

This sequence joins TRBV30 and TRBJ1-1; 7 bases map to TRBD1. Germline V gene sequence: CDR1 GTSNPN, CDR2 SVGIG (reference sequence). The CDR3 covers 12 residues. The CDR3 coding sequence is TGTGCATCAGACAGGGTGAACACTGAAGCTTTCTTT. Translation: CASDRVNTEAFF.

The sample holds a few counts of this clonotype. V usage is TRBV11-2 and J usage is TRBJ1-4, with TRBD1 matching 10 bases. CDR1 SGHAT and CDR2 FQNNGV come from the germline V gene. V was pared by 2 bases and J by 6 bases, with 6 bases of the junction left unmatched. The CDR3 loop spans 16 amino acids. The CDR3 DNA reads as TGTGCCAGCAGCTTAATACACGGGACAGGGGATGAAAAACTGTTTTTT. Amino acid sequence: CASSLIHGTGDEKLFF.

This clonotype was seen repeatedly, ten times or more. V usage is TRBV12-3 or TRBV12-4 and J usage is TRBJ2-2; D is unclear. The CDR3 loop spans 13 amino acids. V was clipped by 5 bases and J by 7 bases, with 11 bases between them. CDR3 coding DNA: TGTGCCAGCAGTGGAAGACAAGGCGGGGAGCTGTTTTTT. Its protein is CASSGRQGGELFF.

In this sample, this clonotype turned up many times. The CDR3 DNA reads as TGTGCCATCAGTGAGTCGAAAGGATCGGTTTCTGGGGCCAACGTCCTGACTTTC. Its protein product is CAISESKGSVSGANVLTF. This chain links TRBV10-3 with TRBJ2-6; D gene unclear. V lost 0 bases, J lost 1 base, and 13 bases lay in between. The length of the CDR3 is 18 residues. Germline values: CDR1 ENHRY, CDR2 SYGVKD.